The entry below gives a single T cell receptor (beta chain) sequence along with its context. Sequenced by immunoSEQ multiplex PCR; TCRdb stores in-frame clones only, minus some. Of 15,000 to 20,000 clones listed, 83% are singletons. Time point reported: pre-treatment baseline. Patients with prior systemic cancer treatment, concomitant immunosuppressants, or other active malignancies were excluded. The sample is drawn from a study of blood T cell dynamics during melanoma immunotherapy. Background on the study: Patients with metastatic melanoma got pembrolizumab or nivolumab-ipilimumab as first-line care.

This CDR3 has 17 amino acids. Trimming removed 4 bases from V and 2 bases from J, with 20 bases in between. Germline V gene data show CDR1 as SNHLY and CDR2 as FYNNEI. The specimen comprised blood, sampled from a patient treated with checkpoint blockade. The sequence was obtained from a human donor with melanoma. The genes are TRBV2 and TRBJ2-5, with D possibly being TRBD1 or TRBD2 (5 bases each). This chain's CDR3 is CASSGTIKAEIQETQYF. In nucleotides, the CDR3 is TGTGCCAGCAGTGGGACAATCAAAGCGGAAATACAAGAGACCCAGTACTTC.